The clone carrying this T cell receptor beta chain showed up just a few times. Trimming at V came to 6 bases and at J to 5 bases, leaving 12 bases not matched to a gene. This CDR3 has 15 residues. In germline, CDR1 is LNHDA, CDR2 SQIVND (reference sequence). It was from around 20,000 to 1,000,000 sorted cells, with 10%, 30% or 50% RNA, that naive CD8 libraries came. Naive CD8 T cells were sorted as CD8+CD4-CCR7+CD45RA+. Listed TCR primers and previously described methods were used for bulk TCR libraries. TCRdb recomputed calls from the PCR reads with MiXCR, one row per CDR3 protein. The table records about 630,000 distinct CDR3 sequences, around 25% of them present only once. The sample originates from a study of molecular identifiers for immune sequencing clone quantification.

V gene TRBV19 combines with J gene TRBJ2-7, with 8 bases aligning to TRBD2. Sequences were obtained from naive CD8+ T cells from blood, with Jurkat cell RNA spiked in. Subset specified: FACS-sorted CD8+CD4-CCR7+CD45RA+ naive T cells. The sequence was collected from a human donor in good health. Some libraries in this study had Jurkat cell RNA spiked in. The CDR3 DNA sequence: TGTGCCAGTAGCAGGGGACTAGGGCTACCGGACGAGCAGTACTTC. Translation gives CASSRGLGLPDEQYF. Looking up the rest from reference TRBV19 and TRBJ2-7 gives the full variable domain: DGGITQSPKYLFRKEGQNVTLSCEQNLNHDAMYWYRQDPGQGLRLIYYSQIVNDFQKGDIAEGYSVSREKKESFPLTVTSAQKNPTAFYLCASSRGLGLPDEQYFGPGTRLTVT.